These 4 T cell receptor beta chains were sequenced from one sample in a study of beta chain features in type 1 diabetes. The sequenced template was cDNA made from the entire isolated RNA. The repertoire was sequenced with immunoSEQ multiplex PCR; TCRdb's copy has only in-frame clones and lacks some. This table has 300,000 to 350,000 clones, around 15% appearing once. The source material was central memory CD4+ T cells from blood. All receptors come from a man aged 25 to 40 in good health.

CDR3 sequence reads: CASSLGQGGTEQYF. The DNA for the CDR3 is TGCGCCAGCAGCTTGGGACAGGGAGGGACAGAGCAGTACTTC. J is TRBJ2-7 and V is TRBV5-1; either TRBD1 or TRBD2 may supply D (7 bases each). The V gene lost 0 bases and the J gene lost 7 bases, with 14 bases spanning the gap. The CDR3 loop spans 14 amino acids. The germline V gene has CDR1 SGHRS and CDR2 YFSETQ.

This clone was picked up a small number of times. The junction shows a germline mismatch at one end, possibly a read error. The genes are TRBV7-2 and TRBJ2-4; D is unresolved. The CDR3 contains 13 residues. Per the germline V gene, CDR1 is SGHTA and CDR2 is FQGNSA. This CDR3 is CASSQETKNIQYF. DNA for the CDR3: TGCGCCAGCAGCCAAGAAACCAAAAACATTCAGTACTTC.

The rearrangement joins TRBV27 to TRBJ2-3; 7 bases map to TRBD1. The CDR3 consists of 14 residues. V shed 6 bases and J 2 bases; nucleotides not matched to a gene: 5. Germline CDR1 is MNHEY and CDR2 is SMNVEV (reference sequence). The DNA for the CDR3 is TGTGCCAGCAGGAGGGGGCAAAACACAGATACGCAGTATTTT. It translates to CASRRGQNTDTQYF.

The gene calls are TRBV10-3 and TRBJ1-5; perhaps TRBD1 as D (6 bases). Germline-derived CDR1 and CDR2 are ENHRY and SYGVKD. The V and J ends lost 4 bases and 6 bases respectively, with 13 bases between them. The CDR3 runs 14 residues. The CDR3 DNA reads as TGTGCCATCAGTGCAGGGGAGGCCGTTCAGCCCCAGCATTTT. Its protein is CAISAGEAVQPQHF.